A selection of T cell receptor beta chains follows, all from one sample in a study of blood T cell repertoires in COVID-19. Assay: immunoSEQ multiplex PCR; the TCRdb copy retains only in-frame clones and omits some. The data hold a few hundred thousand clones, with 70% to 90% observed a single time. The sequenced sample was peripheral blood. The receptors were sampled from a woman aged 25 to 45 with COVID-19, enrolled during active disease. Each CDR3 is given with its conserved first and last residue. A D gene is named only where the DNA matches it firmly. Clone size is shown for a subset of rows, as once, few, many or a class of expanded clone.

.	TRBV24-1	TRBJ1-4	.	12	TGTGCCACCAGTGATAGGCGGGACGTACTGTTTTTT	CATSDRRDVLFF
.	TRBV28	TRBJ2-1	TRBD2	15	TGTGCCAGCAGTTTAGGGGGACTAGCCGGCGATGAGCAGTTCTTC	CASSLGGLAGDEQFF
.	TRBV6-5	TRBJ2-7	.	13	TGTGCCAGCAGACGGACTGAACCCTACGAGCAGTACTTC	CASRRTEPYEQYF
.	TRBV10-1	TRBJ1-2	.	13	TGCGCCAGAGCTTCCAGACAGAACTATGGCTACACCTTC	CARASRQNYGYTF
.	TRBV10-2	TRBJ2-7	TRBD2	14	TGCGCCACTACGTTTGGGGGGGAGGCCTACGAGCAGTACTTC	CATTFGGEAYEQYF
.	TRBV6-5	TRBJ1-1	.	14	TGTGCCAGCAGTTACTCGGGGCAACGGCATGAAGCTTTCTTT	CASSYSGQRHEAFF
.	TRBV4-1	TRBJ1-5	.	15	TGCGCCAGCAGCCAAGAGATCAGGGCCGGACAGCCCCAGCATTTT	CASSQEIRAGQPQHF
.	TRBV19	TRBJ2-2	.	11	TGTGCCAGTAGTATTTCGGGGGAGCTGTTTTTT	CASSISGELFF
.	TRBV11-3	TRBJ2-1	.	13	TGTGCCAGCAGAGGCGGGGCCTACAATGAGCAGTTCTTC	CASRGGAYNEQFF
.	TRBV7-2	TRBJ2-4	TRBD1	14	TGTGCCAGCAGCTTAGCCGGACAGGCGGACATTCAGTACTTC	CASSLAGQADIQYF
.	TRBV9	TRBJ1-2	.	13	TGTGCCAGCAGCGTATCGGGGAACTATGGCTACACCTTC	CASSVSGNYGYTF
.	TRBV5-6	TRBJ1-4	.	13	TGTGCCAGCAGCTTTCAGGGAGGTGAAAAACTGTTTTTT	CASSFQGGEKLFF
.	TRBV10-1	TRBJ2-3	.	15	TGCGCCAGCAGTGCCACAGAGTCTAGCACAGATACGCAGTATTTT	CASSATESSTDTQYF
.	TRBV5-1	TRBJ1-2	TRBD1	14	TGCGCCAGCAGCTTACAGGGGGCGCTCGATGGCTACACCTTC	CASSLQGALDGYTF
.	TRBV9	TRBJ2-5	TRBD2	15	TGTGCCAGCAGCGTAGAGCTAGCGGGGGCAGAGACCCAGTACTTC	CASSVELAGAETQYF
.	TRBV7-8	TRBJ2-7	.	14	TGTGCCAGCAGCTTAGTGGCCCTCTCCTACGAGCAGTACTTC	CASSLVALSYEQYF
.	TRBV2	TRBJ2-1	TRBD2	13	TGTGCCAGCAAGCGGGAGGTAGGCAATGAGCAGTTCTTC	CASKREVGNEQFF
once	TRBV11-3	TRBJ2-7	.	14	TGTGCCAGCAGCTTATCCCCGAATAGCGACGAGCAGTACTTC	CASSLSPNSDEQYF
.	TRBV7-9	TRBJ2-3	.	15	TGTGCCAGCAGCTTAGAGTGGGGCCCCGCAGATACGCAGTATTTT	CASSLEWGPADTQYF
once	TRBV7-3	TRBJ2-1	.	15	TGTGCCAGCAGCTTAGCACTAGCCCCCTACAATGAGCAGTTCTTC	CASSLALAPYNEQFF
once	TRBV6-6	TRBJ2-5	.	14	TGTGCCAGCAGTTACTCAGGGGCGCAAGAGACCCAGTACTTC	CASSYSGAQETQYF
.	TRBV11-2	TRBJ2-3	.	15	TGTGCCAGCAGCTTAGGCCAGGGGTACACAGATACGCAGTATTTT	CASSLGQGYTDTQYF
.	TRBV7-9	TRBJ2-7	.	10	TGTGCCAGCAGCTTTATACGTCGGGACTTC	CASSFIRRDF
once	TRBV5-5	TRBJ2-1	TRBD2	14	TGTGCCAGCAGCCCTGGACTAGCGGGTAATGAGCAGTTCTTC	CASSPGLAGNEQFF
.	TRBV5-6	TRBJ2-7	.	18	TGTGCCAGCAGCTCCAACCTTGAGGGATATCCTGTCACTTACGAGCAGTACTTC	CASSSNLEGYPVTYEQYF
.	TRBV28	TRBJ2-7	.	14	TGTGCCAGCACCAGCTGGGACACTACCTACGAGCAGTACTTC	CASTSWDTTYEQYF
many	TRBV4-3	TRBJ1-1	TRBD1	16	TGCGCCAGCAGCCAGGGACAGGGGGCGGGGAACACTGAAGCTTTCTTT	CASSQGQGAGNTEAFF
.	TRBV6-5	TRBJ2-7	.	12	TGTGCCAGCAGGTATAACTCCTACGAGCAGTACTTC	CASRYNSYEQYF
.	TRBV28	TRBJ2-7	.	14	TGTGCCAGCACCGTGGGTCAGGCCCTTGGGGAGCAGTACTTC	CASTVGQALGEQYF
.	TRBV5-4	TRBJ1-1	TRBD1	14	TGTGCCAGCAGTCCGGGACAGGCGAACACTGAAGCTTTCTTT	CASSPGQANTEAFF
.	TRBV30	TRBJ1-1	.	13	TGTGCCTGGAGTGCAGGGTTGCGGACTGAAGCTTTCTTT	CAWSAGLRTEAFF
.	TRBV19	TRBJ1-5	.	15	TGTGCCAGTAGACCCCAGGGCATGGGCGATCAGCCCCAGCATTTT	CASRPQGMGDQPQHF
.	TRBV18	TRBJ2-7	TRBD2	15	TGTGCCAGCTCATCCACTAGCGGGAGTTTTCTCGAGCAGTACTTC	CASSSTSGSFLEQYF
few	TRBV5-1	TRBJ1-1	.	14	TGCGCCAGCAGCTCCGGGAGCATGAACACTGAAGCTTTCTTT	CASSSGSMNTEAFF
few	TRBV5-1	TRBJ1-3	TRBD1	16	TGCGCCAGCAGCTACGGGACAGGCGTAACTGGAAACACCATATATTTT	CASSYGTGVTGNTIYF
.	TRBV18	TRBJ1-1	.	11	TGTGCCAGCTGGGGGGGCTCTGAAGCTTTCTTT	CASWGGSEAFF
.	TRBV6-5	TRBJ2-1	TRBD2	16	TGTGCCAGCAGTTACTCATTCACTAGCGGGAGTTATGAGCAGTTCTTC	CASSYSFTSGSYEQFF
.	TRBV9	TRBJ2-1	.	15	TGTGCCAGCAGCTCCGGTCTAGCGAGCAGCCGTGAGCAGTTCTTC	CASSSGLASSREQFF
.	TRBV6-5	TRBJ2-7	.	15	TGTGCCAGCAGTTACTCCCCCCCTAGAACCTACGAGCAGTACTTC	CASSYSPPRTYEQYF
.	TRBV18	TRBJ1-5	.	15	TGTGCCAGCTCAGGATCCGGCGGATACAATCAGCCCCAGCATTTT	CASSGSGGYNQPQHF
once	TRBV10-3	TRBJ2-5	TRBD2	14	TGTGCCATCGGGGGGGGGATTGTTCAAGAGACCCAGTACTTC	CAIGGGIVQETQYF
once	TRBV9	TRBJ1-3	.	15	TGTGCCAGCAGCGTAGGAGGTAAACCTGGAAACACCATATATTTT	CASSVGGKPGNTIYF
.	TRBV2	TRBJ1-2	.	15	TGTGCCAGCAGTGAAGAGACAGCCACTAACTATGGCTACACCTTC	CASSEETATNYGYTF
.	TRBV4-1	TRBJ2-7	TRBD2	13	TGCGCCAGCAGCAGCGGGAGCGTCTACGAGCAGTACTTC	CASSSGSVYEQYF
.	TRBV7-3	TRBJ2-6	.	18	TGTGCCAGCAGTAGGAGGGCCCATCATCTTTCTGGGGCCAACGTCCTGACTTTC	CASSRRAHHLSGANVLTF
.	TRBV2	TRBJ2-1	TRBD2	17	TGTGCCAGCACGGGACTAGCGGGAAAAGCGGCCTACAATGAGCAGTTCTTC	CASTGLAGKAAYNEQFF
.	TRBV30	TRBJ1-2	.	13	TGTGCCTGGACCCTCCTAAGAAACTATGGCTACACCTTC	CAWTLLRNYGYTF
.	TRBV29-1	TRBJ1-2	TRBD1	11	TGCAGCGTACAGGGGGCGCGAGGCTACACCTTC	CSVQGARGYTF
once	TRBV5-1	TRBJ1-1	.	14	TGCGCCAGCAGCTTACAGAGATTGGACACTGAAGCTTTCTTT	CASSLQRLDTEAFF
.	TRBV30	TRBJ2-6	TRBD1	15	TGTGCCTGGACCGGGACAGACTCTGGGGCCAACGTCCTGACTTTC	CAWTGTDSGANVLTF
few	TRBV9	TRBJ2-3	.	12	TGTGCCAGCAGCCTCCCTCCGGATACGCAGTATTTT	CASSLPPDTQYF
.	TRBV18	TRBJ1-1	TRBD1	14	TGTGCCAGCTCACTCGGACAGGGGGCAGTAGAAGCTTTCTTT	CASSLGQGAVEAFF
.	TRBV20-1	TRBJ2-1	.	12	TGCAGTGCTAGTCTTAGCGGAACGGAGCAGTTCTTC	CSASLSGTEQFF
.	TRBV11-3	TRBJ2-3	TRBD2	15	TGTGCCAGCAGCTTAGGGACTAGCGACACAGATACGCAGTATTTT	CASSLGTSDTDTQYF
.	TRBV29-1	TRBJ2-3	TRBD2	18	TGCAGCGTTGAAGATCCACTGTTAGCGGGGTATAGCACAGATACGCAGTATTTT	CSVEDPLLAGYSTDTQYF
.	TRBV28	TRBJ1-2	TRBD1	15	TGTGCCAGCAGTTTACTGGGGACAGGGTCCACTGGCTACACCTTC	CASSLLGTGSTGYTF